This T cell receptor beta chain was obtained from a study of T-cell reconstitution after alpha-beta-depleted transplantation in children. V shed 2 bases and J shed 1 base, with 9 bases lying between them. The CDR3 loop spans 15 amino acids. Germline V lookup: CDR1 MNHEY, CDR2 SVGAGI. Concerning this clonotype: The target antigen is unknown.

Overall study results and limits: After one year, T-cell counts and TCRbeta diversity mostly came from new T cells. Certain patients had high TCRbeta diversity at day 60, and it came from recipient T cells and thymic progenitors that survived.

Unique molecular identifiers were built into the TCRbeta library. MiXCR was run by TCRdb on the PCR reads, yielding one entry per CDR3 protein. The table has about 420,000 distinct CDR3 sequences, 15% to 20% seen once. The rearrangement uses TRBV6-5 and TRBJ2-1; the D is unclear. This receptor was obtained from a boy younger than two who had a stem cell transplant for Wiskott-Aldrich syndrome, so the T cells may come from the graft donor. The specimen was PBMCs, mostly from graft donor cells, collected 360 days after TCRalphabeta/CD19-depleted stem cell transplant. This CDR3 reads CASSYPRVSYNEQFF. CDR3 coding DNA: TGTGCCAGCAGTTACCCCAGAGTTTCCTACAATGAGCAGTTCTTC.